These 5 T cell receptor beta chains were sequenced from one sample in a study of PD-1 blockade in classical Hodgkin lymphoma. Data came from immunoSEQ multiplex PCR; TCRdb stores just in-frame clones and leaves some out. The sample yields roughly 150,000 clones, under 85% seen once. All the patients suffered relapse after autologous stem cell transplantation, and brentuximab vedotin exposure differed. The sample in question was peripheral blood mononuclear cells (PBMCs), obtained before the second cycle of nivolumab. Receptors originate from a human donor with classical Hodgkin lymphoma.

In this sample, this clone turned up a few times. V and J are TRBV7-6 and TRBJ1-2; 11 bases align to TRBD1. The V gene end was trimmed by 5 bases and the J gene end by 0 bases; junction bases not matched to a gene: 5. CDR1 and CDR2 (germline): SGHVS, FNYEAQ. CDR3 length: 16 amino acids. The CDR3 loop reads CASSLDRGLTNYGYTF. Written as DNA, the CDR3 is TGTGCCAGCAGCCTGGACAGGGGGCTGACTAACTATGGCTACACCTTC.

The chain recombines TRBV6-1 with TRBJ1-6; unclear D gene. Germline V gives CDR1 MNHNS, CDR2 SASEGT. The CDR3 is 13 amino acids. The V and J ends lost 1 base and 8 bases respectively, with 6 bases between them. The CDR3: CASSEVLDSPLHF. As DNA, the CDR3 is TGTGCCAGCAGTGAAGTCTTAGATTCACCCCTCCACTTT.

The rearrangement uses TRBV28 and TRBJ2-2; 7 positions match TRBD1. The J segment lost 7 bases and the V segment lost 6 bases, leaving 11 bases of the junction unmatched. Germline assignment: CDR1 MDHEN and CDR2 SYDVKM. The CDR3 is made up of 15 amino acids. This chain's CDR3 is CASSSAGTVSGELFF. In DNA, the CDR3 is TGTGCCAGCAGCAGCGCCGGGACAGTGAGCGGGGAGCTGTTTTTT.

The chain is built from TRBV6-5 and TRBJ2-2; D may be TRBD1 (6 bases). CDR1 and CDR2 from the germline V gene are MNHEY and SVGAGI. Between the trimmed V and J ends, which lost 7 bases and 0 bases, there was a span of 12 bases. The CDR3 contains 15 residues. DNA for the CDR3: TGTGCCAGCACTACTGGGACAACGAACACCGGGGAGCTGTTTTTT. This encodes CASTTGTTNTGELFF.

This chain's CDR3 is CASSNPRGQGTEAFF. Written as DNA, the CDR3 is TGTGCCAGCTCTAACCCCAGGGGGCAAGGCACTGAAGCTTTCTTT. V and J are TRBV19 and TRBJ1-1; the match to TRBD1 covers 8 bases. CDR1 and CDR2 (germline): LNHDA, SQIVND (reference sequence). V was pared by 9 bases and J by 4 bases, with 13 bases of the junction left unmatched. This CDR3 has 15 amino acids.